The 5 T cell receptor beta chains given below trace back to one sample, sequenced in a study of blood T cell repertoires in COVID-19. TCRdb keeps only in-frame clones here, not all; method: immunoSEQ multiplex PCR. The sample lists more than 200,000 clones; around 80% were seen once. The sequencing input was peripheral blood. The receptors were gathered from a woman aged 40-49 years with active or convalescent COVID-19.

The chain has TRBV6-6 and TRBJ1-3; D gene uncertain. The CDR3 loop spans 12 amino acids. Germline lookup yields CDR1 MNHNY and CDR2 SVGAGI (reference sequence). Trimming shortened V by 3 bases and J by 2 bases, and 2 bases separated the two germline ends. Here the CDR3 DNA reads TGTGCCAGCAGTTATACTGGAAACACCATATATTTT. Its translation: CASSYTGNTIYF.

Only one count was recorded for this clone. Here the CDR3 reads CATSPGTSNTEAFF. The CDR3 DNA reads as TGTGCCACCAGTCCAGGGACATCCAACACTGAAGCTTTCTTT. This rearrangement joins TRBV15 to TRBJ1-1, with a weak D call TRBD1 (6 bases). The germline V gene encodes CDR1 LNHNV and CDR2 YYDKDF (reference sequence). CDR3 size: 14 residues. Between the trimmed V and J ends, which lost 6 bases and 2 bases, there was a span of 13 bases.

The genes are TRBV7-9 and TRBJ1-1; D is perhaps TRBD1 (5 bases). Germline V lookup: CDR1 SEHNR, CDR2 FQNEAQ (reference sequence). The CDR3 is 14 residues long. Trimming stripped 5 bases from V and 0 bases from J, with 10 bases between. CDR3 loop: CASSRQLMNTEAFF. In DNA form, the CDR3 reads TGTGCCAGCAGCCGACAGCTTATGAACACTGAAGCTTTCTTT.

Comments on this clone: An end of the junction does not agree with germline; a read error may underlie this. The CDR3 sequence is CASSAATGDSPLHF. As DNA, the CDR3 is TGTGCTAGCAGCGCAGCGACAGGGGATTCACCCCTCCACTTT. The rearrangement links TRBV7-7 to TRBJ1-6; 8 nucleotides align to TRBD1. Germline V lookup: CDR1 SSHAT, CDR2 FNYEAQ (reference sequence). The CDR3 is made up of 14 amino acids.

This clone turned up a few times. The chain has TRBV30 and TRBJ1-6; 8 bases align to TRBD1. The CDR3 spans 14 residues. V lost 4 bases to trimming and J lost 7 bases; unmatched junction nucleotides: 6. Germline V gives CDR1 GTSNPN, CDR2 SVGIG (reference sequence). CDR3 coding DNA: TGTGCCTGGAAATCGGACAGGGCCAATTCACCCCTCCACTTT. This sequence encodes CAWKSDRANSPLHF. Complete variable domain (other parts from reference TRBV30 and TRBJ1-6): SQTIHQWPATLVQPVGSPLSLECTVEGTSNPNLYWYRQAAGRGLQLLFYSVGIGQISSEVPQNLSASRPQDRQFILSSKKLLLSDSGFYLCAWKSDRANSPLHFGNGTRLTVT.